Below, one T cell receptor beta chain is given with its context. The antigen remains undetermined. At one boundary the junction diverges from the germline segment, which might be a read error. The CDR3 covers 17 residues. Germline V CDR1 and CDR2: MGHDK, SYGVNS. This specimen belongs to a study of T-cell reconstitution after alpha-beta-depleted transplantation in children. Molecular barcoding with unique molecular identifiers was used for the TCRbeta library. TCRdb used MiXCR to reprocess the PCR reads, holding one entry per CDR3 protein. In the table there are about 830,000 distinct CDR3 sequences, roughly 15% of which are singletons. Findings and limits, study-wide: Where alpha-beta T cells came from about two months after transplant was reportedly several hundred expanded graft clones. Surviving thymic progenitors and recipient T cells were the source of high TCRbeta diversity at day 60 in some patients. T-cell counts and diversity at one year post-transplant came mainly from newly produced T cells.

The origin of this receptor is a male patient younger than 18 who had a stem cell transplant for acute lymphoblastic leukemia, so the T cells may come from the graft donor. V is TRBV25-1 and J is TRBJ2-7, with 10 bases aligning to TRBD2. The material sequenced was PBMCs, mostly from graft donor cells, taken 360 days after TCRalphabeta/CD19-depleted stem cell transplant. DNA of the CDR3: TGTGCCAGCAGTGAATATATATTAGCGGGAGGCTCCTACGAGCGGTACTTC. Translated: CASSEYILAGGSYERYF.